The text below deals with one TCR beta chain. The sample originates from a study of blood T cell repertoires in COVID-19. On the study more broadly: Acute and convalescent COVID-19 samples came from the United States, Italy and Spain.

The length of the CDR3 is 16 residues. The V gene end was trimmed by 6 bases and the J gene end by 2 bases; junction bases not matched to a gene: 11. Germline loops: CDR1 SQVTM, CDR2 ANQGSEA. Authors' data handling: How many nucleated cells were present was estimated from reference gene primer amplification. Here immunoSEQ multiplex PCR was the method, and the copy in TCRdb shows in-frame clones only, minus some. Clone size and V and J calls were adopted from that table, with D and trimming inferred from the DNA. This sample carries 75,000 to 100,000 clones, around nine tenths of them seen once, and the ten largest clones take 15%.

The source material was peripheral blood. The receptor was derived from a human donor in a cohort sampled during active COVID-19. The rearrangement links TRBV29-1 to TRBJ2-7; TRBD2 matches 12 bases. CDR3 DNA sequence: TGCAGCGTCTCCGACCGGACTAGCGGGGCAACCTACGAGCAGTACTTC. Its translation: CSVSDRTSGATYEQYF.